This is a list of T cell receptor beta chains from one sample in a study of CD8 T cells in ankylosing spondylitis. TCRdb re-called the 5' RACE reads with MiXCR, one entry per CDR3 protein. The top ten clones hold under 0.6% of a sample with about 840,000 distinct CDR3 sequences, approximately 12% of them seen once. Sequenced input: blood, either unsorted or a sorted T cell fraction (not recorded which). All receptors derive from a male donor with ankylosing spondylitis. CDR3s include the opening cysteine and the closing phenylalanine or tryptophan. Each record gives: J gene, D gene, V gene, CDR3 protein. The D gene is left open where the match is weak.

>TRBJ1-5|TRBD1|TRBV20-1
CSGGTGGSLQPQHF
>TRBJ2-1|NA|TRBV25-1
CASKEWIGEQFF
>TRBJ2-2|NA|TRBV4-3
CASSQVRGPGELFF
>TRBJ1-2|TRBD1|TRBV29-1
CSVGRGGTWGYTF
>TRBJ1-4|NA|TRBV20-1
CSARDPRATNEKLFF
>TRBJ2-7|TRBD2|TRBV20-1
CSATSSGSYEQYF
>TRBJ1-2|NA|TRBV12-3/TRBV12-4
CASSLGYGYTF
>TRBJ1-1|NA|TRBV5-6
CASSPQPRGSPEAFF
>TRBJ2-5|NA|TRBV5-1
CASSLAARSETQYF
>TRBJ2-1|NA|TRBV25-1
CASSVQQGREQFF
>TRBJ2-1|NA|TRBV12-3/TRBV12-4
CASSRLFAYNEQFF
>TRBJ1-5|TRBD1|TRBV20-1
CSGRTGASNQPQHF
>TRBJ2-7|TRBD1|TRBV27
CASSSPDRGQGEQYF
>TRBJ1-1|NA|TRBV5-1
CASSTRGENTEAFF
>TRBJ1-1|TRBD1|TRBV11-1
CASKGQVGNTEAFF
>TRBJ1-1|NA|TRBV7-2
CASSLIAAGEAFF
>TRBJ1-1|NA|TRBV3-1
CASSLIGQTIAFF
>TRBJ2-3|NA|TRBV20-1
CSARDRVLSTDTQYF
>TRBJ1-1|TRBD1|TRBV9
CASSVDREYTEAFF
>TRBJ2-5|NA|TRBV4-3
CASSQDSNSQTQYF
>TRBJ2-7|NA|TRBV20-1
CSALLRDEQYF
>TRBJ1-1|NA|TRBV10-3
CAIRNAGQLNTEAFF
>TRBJ2-3|NA|TRBV20-1
CSGSGSTDTQYF
>TRBJ1-2|TRBD1|TRBV11-3
CASSSTGGESYTF
>TRBJ2-3|NA|TRBV6-5
CASSYSFRSTDTQYF
>TRBJ1-2|NA|TRBV20-1
CSAHISPLGLHYGYTF
>TRBJ2-7|NA|TRBV7-2
CASSFGAGSSYEQYF
>TRBJ2-7|TRBD2|TRBV20-1
CSARGGLVVGEQYF
>TRBJ2-1|NA|TRBV7-3
CASSLMIGGGNDEQFF
>TRBJ2-5|TRBD1|TRBV15
CATSSRDSLPYF
>TRBJ2-1|TRBD1|TRBV6-4
CASSRDRGGDEQFF
>TRBJ1-2|NA|TRBV6-1
CASSGQQANYGYTF
>TRBJ2-3|TRBD1|TRBV29-1
CSVVTGADTDTQYF
>TRBJ2-7|NA|TRBV4-2
CASSQDWSSYEQYF
>TRBJ2-1|TRBD2|TRBV20-1
CSARDRGSGGSYNEQFF
>TRBJ2-7|NA|TRBV20-1
CSARPQTRIAYEQYF
>TRBJ2-1|NA|TRBV12-5
CASGTQRSSSYNEQFF
>TRBJ1-5|NA|TRBV5-1
CASSLARPNQPQHF
>TRBJ2-7|NA|TRBV20-1
CSARRASYEQYF
>TRBJ2-1|NA|TRBV7-9
CASSKSGGYNEQFF